Reported below is one T cell receptor (beta chain). No antigen is known for it. Sequencing was performed with immunoSEQ multiplex PCR; in TCRdb, only in-frame clones are kept and a portion is missing. The sample yields under 55,000 clones, approximately 84% seen once. V was shortened by 0 bases and J by 1 base, with 11 bases between the two germline ends. This CDR3 contains 16 residues. Germline CDR1 SGHAT, CDR2 FQNNGV. This sample stems from a study of OX40 agonist ivuxolimab in advanced cancers. Study findings and constraints: Expanded peripheral T cell antigen specificity was not determined. CD4+ and CD8+ blood T cells expanded clonally by week 6 at 0.1 to 3.0 mg/kg. Nonresponders, in some cases, also had low normalized T-cell clonal expansion.

The input for sequencing was CD4+ or CD8+ T cells sorted from blood, taken in a trial of the OX40 agonist ivuxolimab. This chain joins TRBV11-2 and TRBJ2-3; D not certain. This receptor was taken from an adult with an advanced solid tumor such as melanoma, head and neck, liver or kidney cancer. In nucleotides, the CDR3 is TGTGCCAGCAGCTTAGAAGGCTCGGTGGGCACAGATACGCAGTATTTT. It is translated as CASSLEGSVGTDTQYF.